The 18 T cell receptor beta chains reported below all come from one sample, sequenced in a study of blood T cell repertoires in COVID-19. Generated by immunoSEQ multiplex PCR, the TCRdb table keeps only in-frame clones and is missing some. The table has 150,000 to 200,000 clones, over 60% seen once. Sequenced material: peripheral blood. Every receptor here comes from a woman in her seventies with acute or convalescent COVID-19.

This chain joins TRBV7-2 and TRBJ2-7; 8 positions match TRBD2. Germline V lookup: CDR1 SGHTA, CDR2 FQGNSA. The CDR3 has 14 amino acids. The ends lost 7 bases at V and 4 bases at J; junction bases unmatched: 9. The CDR3 reads CASTPREGRYEQYF. CDR3 nucleotide sequence: TGTGCCAGCACGCCCCGGGAGGGACGGTACGAGCAGTACTTC.

The chain uses TRBV2 and TRBJ2-7; D not resolved. The CDR3 is 11 residues long. Trimming took 8 bases from V and 0 from J, leaving 5 bases between them. Germline V lookup: CDR1 SNHLY, CDR2 FYNNEI. CDR3 sequence: CASHSSYEQYF. The CDR3, as DNA: TGTGCCAGCCACAGCTCCTACGAGCAGTACTTC.

This clone was seen a few times. This chain uses TRBV7-8 with TRBJ2-7; weak D call: TRBD2 (5 bases). Germline lookup yields CDR1 SGHVS and CDR2 FQNEAQ. This CDR3 is built from 15 residues. Trimming stripped 1 base from V and 0 bases from J, with 10 bases between. CDR3 bases: TGTGCCAGCAGCTTAGTGTCGGGAAACTCCTACGAGCAGTACTTC. This sequence encodes CASSLVSGNSYEQYF.

This clone appeared once. The V and J genes are TRBV7-9 and TRBJ2-7; tentatively, D is TRBD2 (5 bases). CDR3 length: 14 residues. V was cut by 5 bases and J by 7 bases, with 18 bases left in between. CDR1 and CDR2 (germline): SEHNR, FQNEAQ (reference sequence). The CDR3 region has the DNA TGTGCCAGCAGCCTGCCGTCAATCCCGGGGGAGCAGTACTTC. Protein product: CASSLPSIPGEQYF.

The V call is TRBV29-1, the J call TRBJ1-2; 10 bases are shared with TRBD1. The germline gives CDR1 SQVTM, CDR2 ANQGSEA. The CDR3 loop spans 15 amino acids. J was trimmed by 7 bases and V by 4 bases; bases with no gene match: 12. This CDR3 reads CSVVGTGVGQGGYTF. The CDR3 coding sequence is TGCAGCGTTGTGGGGACAGGGGTTGGCCAGGGTGGCTACACCTTC.

The rearrangement joins TRBV19 to TRBJ2-5; D not resolved. The CDR3 is 13 amino acids. Trimming stripped 7 bases from V and 1 base from J, with 10 bases between. Germline V gene data show CDR1 as LNHDA and CDR2 as SQIVND (reference sequence). The CDR3 sequence is CASTPTSQETQYF. The CDR3 coding sequence is TGTGCCAGTACCCCGACTTCCCAAGAGACCCAGTACTTC.

This sequence joins TRBV11-1 and TRBJ1-2; TRBD1 aligns across 7 bases. The CDR3 is made up of 16 amino acids. The trim removed 1 base at V and 2 bases at J, leaving 7 bases unmatched. Germline CDR1 reads SGHAT; CDR2 reads FQDESV (reference sequence). The DNA of the CDR3 is TGTGCCAGCAGCTTAGTACTCGGGGACAGCAACTATGGCTACACCTTC. Its protein product is CASSLVLGDSNYGYTF.

Regarding this clone: An end of the junction does not agree with germline; a read error may underlie this. The V and J genes are TRBV7-2 and TRBJ2-1; 11 bases fit TRBD2. The CDR3 is 16 residues long. The V gene's germline CDR1 is SGHTA and CDR2 FQGNSA. The CDR3 DNA reads as TGTGCCAGCAGTTTAGCGGGAGGGCCTTCCTACAATGAGCAGTTCTTC. This gives the protein CASSLAGGPSYNEQFF.

The rearrangement joins TRBV9 to TRBJ1-5; 7 nucleotides agree with TRBD1. CDR3 length: 15 residues. Germline loops: CDR1 SGDLS, CDR2 YYNGEE. The V segment lost 2 bases and the J segment 4 bases; nucleotides outside the gene matches: 6. In nucleotides, the CDR3 is TGTGCCAGCAGCGTCACAGGGGCTGGGAATCAGCCCCAGCATTTT. It codes for CASSVTGAGNQPQHF.

CDR3 region: CASSRGLAGFGNTGELFF. CDR3 sequence (DNA): TGTGCCAGCAGTCGGGGACTAGCGGGATTCGGTAACACCGGGGAGCTGTTTTTT. The rearrangement joins TRBV27 to TRBJ2-2; 13 nucleotides align to TRBD2. The CDR3 has 18 residues. Trimming removed 5 bases from V and 2 bases from J; junction bases left unmatched: 8. The V gene's germline CDR1 is MNHEY and CDR2 SMNVEV (reference sequence).

The chain recombines TRBV18 with TRBJ2-2; D might be TRBD2 (6 bases). The CDR3 is made up of 15 amino acids. The V end lost 3 bases, the J end lost 1 base, and 9 bases lay between the germline ends. The germline V gene has CDR1 KGHSH and CDR2 LQKENI. The CDR3 DNA follows: TGTGCCAGCTCACCCTGGGGGGAGAACACCGGGGAGCTGTTTTTT. This encodes CASSPWGENTGELFF.

This sequence joins TRBV5-7 and TRBJ1-1; 7 bases fit TRBD1. TRBV5-7 is given ORF status, its function remaining uncertain. V trimming: 0 bases; J trimming: 4 bases; junction bases outside the gene matches: 9. This CDR3 contains 16 residues. The CDR3 DNA is TGTGCCAGCAGCTTGGGTGGACAGGCGGCTCTCACTGAAGCTTTCTTT. This encodes CASSLGGQAALTEAFF.

The V and J genes are TRBV11-2 and TRBJ1-2, with TRBD1 as a possible D gene (5 bases). The CDR3 extends over 14 amino acids. Trimming removed 0 bases at V and 7 bases at J, with 12 bases between. CDR1 is SGHAT, CDR2 FQNNGV, per germline. As DNA, the CDR3 is TGTGCCAGCAGCTTAGATCTAATGGGGGGTGGCTACACCTTC. It encodes CASSLDLMGGGYTF.

The chain combines TRBV10-2 with TRBJ2-7; the D gene is possibly TRBD1 (5 bases). V lost 2 bases, J lost 6 bases, and 8 bases lay in between. CDR3 length: 12 residues. Looked up from germline, CDR1 is WSHSY and CDR2 is SAAADI. The CDR3 sequence is CASSESRGEQYF. The CDR3 region has the DNA TGCGCCAGCAGTGAGAGTAGGGGCGAGCAGTACTTC.

The genes are TRBV5-8 and TRBJ2-3, with 7 bases aligning to TRBD2. The CDR3 is 15 residues long. Unmatched junction bases numbered 3, after V lost 0 bases and J lost 2 bases. Germline V lookup: CDR1 SGHTS, CDR2 YDEGEE. The DNA for the CDR3 is TGTGCCAGCAGCTTGGCAGGACTAGACACAGATACGCAGTATTTT. Encoded protein: CASSLAGLDTDTQYF.

The genes are TRBV27 and TRBJ2-7; TRBD2 matches 14 bases. Germline CDR1 reads MNHEY; CDR2 reads SMNVEV (reference sequence). CDR3 length: 15 amino acids. J was trimmed by 7 bases and V by 4 bases; bases with no gene match: 6. The CDR3 loop is CASSYGTSGRGEQYF. In nucleotides, the CDR3 is TGTGCCAGCAGTTACGGGACTAGCGGGAGAGGGGAGCAGTACTTC.

The chain links TRBV5-6 to TRBJ1-2; D uncertain. The CDR3 sequence is 13 residues long. Germline V CDR1 and CDR2: SGHDT, YYEEEE. The V gene lost 3 bases and the J gene lost 8 bases, with 14 bases spanning the gap. In nucleotides, the CDR3 is TGTGCCAGCAGCTATGAAGTTACAAAGGGCTACACCTTC. This translates into CASSYEVTKGYTF.

V usage is TRBV7-6 and J usage is TRBJ2-5; TRBD1 matches at 11 bases. The V gene's germline CDR1 is SGHVS and CDR2 FNYEAQ. The CDR3 spans 18 residues. Losses at the gene ends were 5 bases for V and 1 base for J; bases not matched to a gene: 12. CDR3 protein: CASSPSSGTGGFQETQYF. CDR3 DNA: TGTGCCAGCAGCCCAAGCTCCGGGACAGGGGGGTTCCAAGAGACCCAGTACTTC. The full variable domain, its missing parts supplied by reference TRBV7-6 and TRBJ2-5, is GAGVSQSPRYKVTKRGQDVALRCDPISGHVSLYWYRQALGQGPEFLTYFNYEAQQDKSGLPNDRFSAERPEGSISTLTIQRTEQRDSAMYRCASSPSSGTGGFQETQYFGPGTRLLVL.